These 14 T cell receptor beta chains originate from one sample sequenced in a study of T-cell reconstitution after alpha-beta-depleted transplantation in children. TCRbeta library construction was performed incorporating unique molecular identifiers. TCRdb re-called the PCR reads with MiXCR, one entry per CDR3 protein. The sample carries 640,000 or so distinct CDR3 sequences, 16% recorded once. Sequencing used PBMCs from the stem cell graft donor, obtained from the stem cell graft. These receptors all stem from a human donor who donated a stem cell graft to a child with acute myeloid leukemia.

In its sample, this clonotype was seen once. One base away lies a much larger clone, so this may be a sequencing read error. The chain combines TRBV13 with TRBJ2-7; D gene unclear. The CDR3 is 13 amino acids. Germline CDR1 reads PRHDT; CDR2 reads FYEKMQ (reference sequence). Trimming removed 4 bases from V and 3 bases from J, with 10 bases in between. The CDR3 spells CASSSTRNYEQYV. CDR3 bases: TGTGCCAGCAGCTCGACACGGAACTACGAGCAGTACGTC.

This clonotype was detected a few times. The DNA for the CDR3 is TGTGCCTGGGGCAGGTACGCTGTCGACTATGGCTACACCTTC. Protein sequence: CAWGRYAVDYGYTF. The chain recombines TRBV30 with TRBJ1-2; D is undetermined. Germline lookup yields CDR1 GTSNPN and CDR2 SVGIG (reference sequence). Trimming shortened V by 5 bases and J by 3 bases, and 16 bases separated the two germline ends. The CDR3 loop spans 14 amino acids.

This sequence joins TRBV7-9 and TRBJ1-4; TRBD1 matches 7 bases. Germline-derived CDR1 and CDR2 are SEHNR and FQNEAQ (reference sequence). J gave up 5 bases and V 6 bases, and 6 bases lay outside the gene matches. CDR3 size: 14 residues. The CDR3 reads CASRPGQTNEKLFF. As DNA, the CDR3 is TGTGCCAGCAGGCCGGGACAGACCAATGAAAAACTGTTTTTT.

This clonotype was seen at least ten times. This chain uses TRBV20-1 with TRBJ2-1, with 9 nucleotides matching TRBD2. V lost 5 bases and J lost 6; bases outside the gene matches: 5. This CDR3 has 13 amino acids. Germline V gene sequence: CDR1 DFQATT, CDR2 SNEGSKA (reference sequence). The CDR3: CSALAGEINEQFF. The CDR3 DNA reads TGCAGTGCTTTAGCGGGGGAAATCAATGAGCAGTTCTTC.

This clonotype came up many times. The CDR3 DNA sequence: TGCGCCAGCAGCTCAGGGACGGGCGGGGAGCTGTTTTTT. Its translation: CASSSGTGGELFF. This rearrangement joins TRBV5-1 to TRBJ2-2; D is possibly TRBD1 or TRBD2 (5 bases each). The CDR3 has 13 residues. V was shortened by 3 bases and J by 7 bases, with 10 bases between the two germline ends. Germline CDR1 and CDR2: SGHRS and YFSETQ.

The gene calls are TRBV20-1 and TRBJ1-5, with D uncertain. V dropped 1 base and J dropped 2 bases, with 27 bases sitting between them. Germline V CDR1 and CDR2: DFQATT, SNEGSKA (reference sequence). The CDR3 loop spans 20 amino acids. Written as DNA, the CDR3 is TGCAGTGCTAGAGGGGCTGTTAGTAACTCTGAAGCACACGGCAATCAGCCCCAGCATTTT. This encodes CSARGAVSNSEAHGNQPQHF.

This chain joins TRBV30 and TRBJ1-6; D unresolved. CDR1 and CDR2 (germline): GTSNPN, SVGIG (reference sequence). This CDR3 comprises 14 residues. Trimming shortened V by 0 bases and J by 8 bases, and 11 bases separated the two germline ends. This CDR3 is CAWSVRAGYSPLHF. The CDR3 coding sequence is TGTGCCTGGAGTGTACGTGCAGGATATTCACCCCTCCACTTT.

Ten or more counts support this clonotype. The rearrangement uses TRBV20-1 and TRBJ1-2, with D unclear. The CDR3 contains 15 residues. V was shortened by 0 bases and J by 3 bases, with 14 bases between the two germline ends. Germline CDR1 and CDR2: DFQATT and SNEGSKA (reference sequence). CDR3 sequence reads: CSARDREQAHYGYTF. CDR3 DNA: TGCAGTGCTAGAGATCGCGAGCAGGCCCACTATGGCTACACCTTC.

This clonotype was observed a few times. The rearrangement joins TRBV4-1 to TRBJ2-7, with TRBD2 identical over 12 bases. CDR1 MGHRA and CDR2 YSYEKL come from the germline V gene. The CDR3 runs to 14 residues. V shed 8 bases and J 2 bases; nucleotides not matched to a gene: 4. The CDR3 bases are TGCGCCAGCGGCAGACTAGCGGGGGCCTACGAGCAGTACTTC. It codes for CASGRLAGAYEQYF.

This clonotype was recorded at least ten times. The genes are TRBV29-1 and TRBJ1-1, with D perhaps TRBD1 (6 bases). The germline V gene has CDR1 SQVTM and CDR2 ANQGSEA. The CDR3 is 15 amino acids. V shed 5 bases and J shed 0 bases, with 16 bases lying between them. The CDR3 loop is CSVHRGEVMNTEAFF. The CDR3 nucleotides are TGCAGCGTTCATAGGGGGGAGGTTATGAACACTGAAGCTTTCTTT.

In this sample, this clonotype turned up a few times. The rearrangement uses TRBV7-9 and TRBJ2-1; 7 bases are a match to TRBD1. Germline V gives CDR1 SEHNR, CDR2 FQNEAQ (reference sequence). The ends lost 5 bases at V and 9 bases at J; junction bases unmatched: 10. This CDR3 has 14 amino acids. For the CDR3, the DNA is TGTGCCAGCAGCCTCCCGGGACAGTTAGCTGAGCAGTTCTTC. It encodes CASSLPGQLAEQFF.

To note about this clonotype: One base away lies a much larger clone, so this may be a sequencing read error. The chain employs TRBV20-1 and TRBJ2-1; possible D gene TRBD1, 7 bases. Germline V CDR1 and CDR2: DFQATT, SNEGSKA (reference sequence). The CDR3 has 11 amino acids. CDR3 sequence reads: CSAAGGNDQFF. The CDR3, as DNA: TGCAGTGCGGCAGGGGGGAATGACCAGTTCTTC.

This clonotype turned up a few times. This sequence joins TRBV4-3 and TRBJ2-5; TRBD1 aligns across 8 bases. This CDR3 comprises 16 residues. The J segment lost 4 bases and the V segment lost 2 bases, leaving 9 bases of the junction unmatched. Germline lookup yields CDR1 LGHNA and CDR2 YSLEER. The CDR3 region is CASSQSPGQALETQYF. The CDR3 DNA reads as TGCGCCAGCAGCCAATCACCGGGACAGGCTCTAGAGACCCAGTACTTC.

The chain has TRBV5-1 and TRBJ2-1; D not resolved. Looked up from germline, CDR1 is SGHRS and CDR2 is YFSETQ. CDR3 length: 12 amino acids. Trimming cost V 4 bases and J 9 bases, with 11 bases left between them. CDR3 sequence (DNA): TGCGCCAGCAGCCTTGTGATGGGTGAGCAGTTCTTC. Encoded protein: CASSLVMGEQFF.